This T cell receptor (beta chain) stems from a study of shared clonotypes between healthy human individuals (dated by TCRdb to between 2020 and 2021). As for the study more broadly: The cohort comprised a couple of women and three men aged 18 to 49 years. Libraries were prepared and TCR repertoires were sequenced by different laboratories using diverse techniques, in order to increase sequencing depth and limit assay-specific biases. For each donor, three plates each were used for CD4 naive and CD4 memory, two plates were used for CD8 naive, and one plate was used for CD8 memory. Between about 0.85 and 9.5 billion PBMCs per donor were obtained by leukapheresis. To estimate repertoire size and how much clonotype sharing occurs between individuals, the study deeply sequenced the blood TCR repertoires of roughly 5 healthy adults.

For this clone: Its antigen is not yet known. No qualities accompany the bases; no much larger clone lies one base away.

Trimming takes 6 bases off V and 5 bases off J; junction bases not matched to a gene: 16. The CDR3 covers 18 residues, taking in both the cysteine and the phenylalanine. Kept here is only the CDR3 DNA, which spans 54 bases and is read in frame from base 1. Taken from the germline V gene, the CDR1 and CDR2 loops are WSHSY and SAAADI. Using the deep immunoSEQ assay, TCR CDR3 regions were amplified from genomic DNA by multiplex PCR. Extracted genomic DNA from each cell subset was distributed evenly across all wells of several immunoSEQ 96-well plates, and each plate was treated as a replicate. For sorted subsets, each replicate PCR was loaded with approximately 0.2 ug genomic DNA, equivalent to roughly 30,000 T cell genomes. Purified libraries were measured with a Qubit 3.0 fluorometer, size-checked on a Bioanalyzer 2100, and measured again with the KAPA Library Quantification kit. Each immunoSEQ 96-well plate was sequenced on its own single-read 150-cycle Illumina NextSeq 550 flow cell. The original pipeline was this. Because only junctional sequences without quality scores were contained in the immunoSEQ output, filtering matching that applied to full-length reads could not be performed. Sequences were annotated with PyIR, a Python wrapper for IgBLAST v1.9, and V/J genes and CDR3 were assigned using IMGT germline references. Reads were filtered out if the reads had weak V/J assignments (E-value above 1e-6), no CDR3, stop codons, out-of-frame junctions, or ambiguous translated residues. A V3J clonotype was defined by an identical inferred V gene, J gene, and CDR3 amino acid sequence. Percentage overlap between repertoires was calculated by dividing the number of shared unique clonotypes by the size of the smaller repertoire. Three approaches were used to assess repertoire richness: RTK rarefaction, the Chao1 estimator, and Recon v2.1 estimates of unobserved clonotypes. OLGA was used to compute generation probabilities for all TCRbeta clonotypes that the gDNA method yielded from a few donors. TCRdb obtained this table from immuneACCESS and retained in-frame rearrangements with V and J assigned. These tables miss some clones; where compared with another copy, unresolved V genes account for less than half of the shortfall, and the remainder is unexplained. V, J and clone size derive from that table, while D and trimming were established from the DNA sequence. The sample table holds 1,400,000 or so clones, of which around 98.5% were seen once. In total, the top ten clones hold under 0.45% of the sample.

The investigation overall reported the following: Compared with non-shared clonotypes, the clonotypes found in all four sorted-subset donors had higher generation probabilities. Naive subsets generally had larger estimated clonotype richness than memory subsets did. The small number of donors limited the genetic and exposure-history diversity represented. Based on pairwise subsampling, the degree of clonotype sharing among donors was expected to be affected by sequencing depth. Only blood was sampled, and tissue TCR repertoires likely differ from those in blood. Rarefaction of sorted-subset datasets indicated incomplete sequencing despite the large sequencing depth. Across a handful of donors, 4.5% to 6.5% of naive CD4, over 3% of naive CD8, about 2% of memory CD4, and under 0.45% of memory CD8 clonotypes were shared.

The donors were healthy, HIV-negative adults who had no recently reported acute infections or vaccinations. Only Caucasian adults living in Nashville, Tennessee, USA were represented among the donors. CD4+ T cells were enriched by magnetic negative selection; naive cells were then positively selected on CD45RA, and the negative fraction formed the memory subset. Blood was collected by leukapheresis, and PBMCs were isolated by Ficoll-Histopaque density gradient centrifugation and then cryopreserved in liquid nitrogen vapor phase. Purity and quantity of every magnetically sorted T cell population were checked by analytical flow cytometry. Genomic DNA was isolated from every sorted fraction and measured by UV absorbance on a Nanodrop 2000c.

The chain was built from TRBV10-2 and TRBJ2-2, with 9 central nucleotides matching TRBD2. The sequence was obtained from a man in his thirties or forties in good health. Specimen: naive CD4+ T cells sorted from blood. Explained via the paper, the cell subset or site label denotes: CD45RA+ positively selected. The CDR3 sequence is CASRLSIGLASGTGELFF. The nucleotide sequence reads as follows: TGCGCCAGCAGGTTGTCGATAGGACTAGCGTCAGGTACCGGGGAGCTGTTTTTT.